The present entry profiles one T cell receptor (beta chain) with its context. The data belong to a study of memory CD4+ T cells and cytomegalovirus serostatus. Single viable CD3+CD4+CD8-CD45RO+ cells were sorted as the memory CD4+ T cells. Serum IgG to CMV pp150, pp28, p38 and p52 defined serostatus. CDR1 and CDR2 from the germline V gene are MDHEN and SYDVKM. The CDR3 totals 15 residues. Trimming shortened V by 11 bases and J by 0 bases, and 14 bases separated the two germline ends. The method was immunoSEQ multiplex PCR; TCRdb's version includes in-frame clones alone and lacks a portion of them. The sample shows tens of thousands of clones, roughly four fifths of them seen only once.

Sequencing was carried out using memory CD4+ T cells from blood. This receptor was taken from an adult in good health and CMV-seronegative. This sequence joins TRBV28 and TRBJ2-6; D may be TRBD2 (6 bases). The CDR3 protein is CAVVGGSSGANVLTF. The CDR3 nucleotides are TGTGCCGTTGTTGGGGGGAGCTCTGGGGCCAACGTCCTGACTTTC.